Listed below are T cell receptor beta chains from one sample, sequenced in a study of T cell clonotyping in hematopoietic cell transplantation. Sequencing was performed with immunoSEQ multiplex PCR; in TCRdb, only in-frame clones are kept and a portion is missing. The table has tens of thousands of clones, approximately 94% seen once; the top ten hold around 2.3%. This specimen was peripheral blood mononuclear cells, taken before stem cell transplant. All receptors derive from a man aged 45-65 years with acute myeloid leukemia. Some clones in this sample may be carry-over from other donors' samples. CDR3s include the opening cysteine and the closing phenylalanine or tryptophan. The listing skips clone size in some rows; elsewhere it reads once, few, many or a size class.

TRBV28,NA,CASSSLAIRALHF
TRBV29-1,NA,CSVGRRMNTEAFF
TRBV4-1,NA,CASSLVGLAGSDEQYF
TRBV7-2,NA,CASSPIRDAEAFF
TRBV5-4,NA,CASSSDRVGNSPLHF
TRBV6-1,NA,CASSQGPTWGETQYF
TRBV25-1,NA,CASTPGGQGREKLFF
TRBV13,NA,CASSLGGDSQETQYF
TRBV5-6,NA,CASSSVDSYEQYF
TRBV7-2,NA,CASSLGTRGNEQFF
TRBV5-4,NA,CASSLDASTPIGEQFF
TRBV4-3,once,CASSQDPHGPWGTGELFF
TRBV2,NA,CASRQTGAKNIQYF
TRBV7-2,once,CASSLDGGLNTEAFF
TRBV28,NA,CASSLGQGDDQPQHF
TRBV7-2,NA,CASSFSLGADTQYF
TRBV7-6,NA,CASSLIGTGSEQYF
TRBV28,NA,CASSGWVGQGGNQPQHF
TRBV5-1,NA,CASADGNGAFF
TRBV7-8,once,CASSSFGAPYEQYF
TRBV7-8,NA,CASSLARGRSSAEAFF
TRBV7-6,once,CASSPRGPGETRNEQFF
TRBV1,NA,CTSTRVGTTNTGELFF
TRBV7-2,NA,CASSLSRNYGYTF
TRBV25-1,NA,CASSKGQNNNYGYTF
TRBV5-1,NA,CASSSGQGVSGYTF
TRBV20-1,NA,CSALGVEAFF
TRBV5-1,NA,CASSLQTNTEAFF
TRBV30,NA,CAWSLRTGRNQPQHF
TRBV19,NA,CASSTYWESYEQYF
TRBV21-1,NA,CASSKERAWIFSNSPLHF
TRBV28,few,CASSAGDGYTF
TRBV2,NA,CASSVRGLNSPLHF
TRBV28,NA,CASSLQGQVAFF
TRBV7-6,NA,CASSLGGSEEKLFF
TRBV11-1,NA,CASSLGRGGEQYF
TRBV7-6,NA,CASSLQGSGAYEQYF
TRBV25-1,NA,CATQNSYYEQYF
TRBV4-3,NA,CASSQNGQGARQYF
TRBV29-1,NA,CSVTANYGYTF
TRBV5-1,NA,CASSLAIGVSTDTQYF
TRBV29-1,NA,CMCRGPNYGYTF
TRBV18,NA,CASSPGGYEQYF
TRBV5-1,NA,CASSLEPGYSNQPQHF
TRBV7-2,NA,CASSQRTGDGNTIYF
TRBV15,NA,CATSRDRQPSYEQYF
TRBV15,NA,CATSRDLTGANEQFF
TRBV4-3,once,CASSHVGGYTF
TRBV5-6,NA,CASSRDREYGYTF
TRBV27,NA,CASSFRGANEKLFF